A selection of T cell receptor beta chains follows, all from one sample in a study of cytomegalovirus exposure and HLA in healthy donors. Profiling relied on immunoSEQ multiplex PCR, and the TCRdb table lists in-frame clones only, not all of them. The data show 160,000 or so clones, with roughly four fifths seen just once and about 10% held by the top ten. Specimen: PBMCs. Source of these receptors: a man between 45 and 60 years old in good health and CMV-seropositive. Both conserved end residues are part of each CDR3. D genes are given only for firm matches. Size is omitted from some rows. Given values are once, few, many or a class for expanded clones.

J | size | D | V | DNA | CDR3
TRBJ2-5 | NA | NA | TRBV6-1 | TGTGCCGTAGACTACCGGCGACAAGAGACCCAGTACTTC | CAVDYRRQETQYF
TRBJ2-7 | NA | TRBD2 | TRBV5-1 | TGCGCCAGCAGCCCGGGACTAGCGGTCTACGAGCAGTACTTC | CASSPGLAVYEQYF
TRBJ1-2 | NA | TRBD1 | TRBV6-1 | TGTGCCAGCAGTGCCCCCGACAGGGGTGACTATGGCTACACCTTC | CASSAPDRGDYGYTF
TRBJ2-7 | NA | TRBD1 | TRBV19 | TGTGCCAGTAGTATTGCCCAGGGGGCGGGCGAGCAGTACTTC | CASSIAQGAGEQYF
TRBJ2-7 | NA | TRBD1 | TRBV5-5 | TGTGCCAGCAGCGTGGCCGGGACAGAGAACTACGAGCAGTACTTC | CASSVAGTENYEQYF
TRBJ2-3 | NA | NA | TRBV9 | TGTGCCAGCAGCGTACAGGGTTATAGCACAGATACGCAGTATTTT | CASSVQGYSTDTQYF
TRBJ1-5 | NA | TRBD1 | TRBV19 | TGTGCCAGTAGGGACAGGCGGAGCAATCAGCCCCAGCATTTT | CASRDRRSNQPQHF
TRBJ2-7 | NA | TRBD1 | TRBV6-4 | TGTGCCAGCAGGGGGGGACAGGCAAAAGCCTACGAGCAGTACTTC | CASRGGQAKAYEQYF
TRBJ2-5 | once | NA | TRBV5-6 | TGTGCCAGCAGCTTACTACAAGAGACCCAGTACTTC | CASSLLQETQYF
TRBJ2-3 | NA | NA | TRBV12-5 | TGTGCTAGCACCCAATCGGGGACAGATACGCAGTATTTT | CASTQSGTDTQYF
TRBJ2-5 | NA | NA | TRBV7-2 | TGTGCCAGCAGCTTAGTAACCGGGGTCCAAGAGACCCAGTACTTC | CASSLVTGVQETQYF
TRBJ1-4 | once | NA | TRBV30 | TGTGCCTGGAGTGTAGGCGGTTTTGAAAAACTGTTTTTT | CAWSVGGFEKLFF
TRBJ1-5 | NA | NA | TRBV11-2 | TGTGCCAGCAGCTTTGCAGGGAGGGAGCCCCAGCATTTT | CASSFAGREPQHF
TRBJ1-2 | once | NA | TRBV5-8 | TGTGCCAGCAGCCAGACCGGGACACTGAATTATGGCTACACCTTC | CASSQTGTLNYGYTF
TRBJ2-3 | NA | NA | TRBV5-6 | TGTGCCAGCAGCGTTACAGGAGATACGCAGTATTTT | CASSVTGDTQYF
TRBJ1-2 | NA | TRBD1 | TRBV30 | TGTGCCTGGAGTGCTGGGACAGCGGAGGGCTACACCTTC | CAWSAGTAEGYTF
TRBJ2-5 | NA | TRBD2 | TRBV5-1 | TGCGCCAGCAGCTTAAGCGGGGGGGTCCAAGAGACCCAGTACTTC | CASSLSGGVQETQYF
TRBJ2-1 | NA | TRBD2 | TRBV11-2 | TGTGCCAGCAGCTTAGTGGCTAGCGGGTACAATGAGCAGTTCTTC | CASSLVASGYNEQFF
TRBJ2-7 | NA | TRBD1 | TRBV7-8 | TGTGCCAGCAGCCCCGGACAGGGGGGCGAGCAGTACTTC | CASSPGQGGEQYF
TRBJ2-2 | NA | NA | TRBV7-7 | TGTGCTAGCAGCTTAGCTCGGACTGAGGCCGGGGAGCTGTTTTTT | CASSLARTEAGELFF
TRBJ1-1 | NA | NA | TRBV4-3 | TGCGCCAGCAGCCCAGACCTGAGCATGAACACTGAAGCTTTCTTT | CASSPDLSMNTEAFF
TRBJ1-3 | NA | NA | TRBV28 | TGTGCCAGCAGCGTCGTAAGGGGGGGAAACACCATATATTTT | CASSVVRGGNTIYF
TRBJ2-5 | few | NA | TRBV7-9 | TGTGCCAGCAGCCCCAGGGGTCCGGAGACCCAGTACTTC | CASSPRGPETQYF
TRBJ2-7 | NA | NA | TRBV28 | TGTGCCAGCATAGGAGGCGACTCCTACGAGCAGTACTTC | CASIGGDSYEQYF
TRBJ2-2 | NA | TRBD2 | TRBV5-1 | TGCGCCAGCATCGATACTAGCGGGAGGTCCACCGGGGAGCTGTTTTTT | CASIDTSGRSTGELFF
TRBJ1-3 | NA | TRBD1 | TRBV7-8 | TGTGCCAGCAGCCGCAGGGGGCAGGGAGTCTCTGGAAACACCATATATTTT | CASSRRGQGVSGNTIYF
TRBJ1-1 | NA | NA | TRBV11-1 | TGTGCCAGCAGCATAGCAGGGGCAGCTTTCTTT | CASSIAGAAFF
TRBJ2-3 | NA | TRBD1 | TRBV7-7 | TGTGCTAGCAGCTTAGGACAGGGAGATACGCAGTATTTT | CASSLGQGDTQYF
TRBJ2-5 | NA | TRBD2 | TRBV4-3 | TGCGCCAGCAGCCAAGGCGGGGGGGCCGGGGAGACCCAGTACTTC | CASSQGGGAGETQYF
TRBJ1-3 | NA | NA | TRBV5-1 | TGCGCCAGCGGCCCGGGAGACTACTCTGGAAACACCATATATTTT | CASGPGDYSGNTIYF
TRBJ2-3 | few | TRBD2 | TRBV10-3 | TGTGCCATCAGTGAGTCCCTGCGGGGGAACGCAGATACGCAGTATTTT | CAISESLRGNADTQYF
TRBJ1-4 | NA | NA | TRBV6-1 | TGTGCCAGCAGTGAAGCGGACATACAAAAACTGTTTTTT | CASSEADIQKLFF
TRBJ2-7 | NA | TRBD2 | TRBV7-6 | TGTGCCAGCAGCCATAGCGGGGGGGCCTACGAGCAGTACTTC | CASSHSGGAYEQYF
TRBJ2-2 | NA | TRBD1 | TRBV7-2 | TGTGCCAGCAGCTTAGCGTCAGGGACAGCTACCGGGGAGCTGTTTTTT | CASSLASGTATGELFF
TRBJ2-7 | NA | NA | TRBV18 | TGTGCCAGCTCACCAACCGACGAGGCCTACGAGCAGTACTTC | CASSPTDEAYEQYF
TRBJ1-3 | NA | TRBD1 | TRBV6-5 | TGTGCCAGCAGTTATTCCGGGACAGGGTACGGAAACACCATATATTTT | CASSYSGTGYGNTIYF
TRBJ1-5 | once | TRBD1 | TRBV4-1 | TGCGCCAGCAGCCGCCGGACAGGGGGGGATCAGCCCCAGCATTTT | CASSRRTGGDQPQHF
TRBJ1-4 | NA | TRBD1 | TRBV6-1 | TGTGCCAGCAGTCGGGACAGGGACAATGAAAAACTGTTTTTT | CASSRDRDNEKLFF
TRBJ2-7 | NA | TRBD1 | TRBV7-9 | TGTGCCAGCAGCAGAGGCAGGGGGCACGAGCAGTACTTC | CASSRGRGHEQYF
TRBJ2-5 | NA | TRBD2 | TRBV5-1 | TGCGCCAGCAGCTTGGCCCTAGCGGGAGGGCCGGGAGAGCAGTACTTC | CASSLALAGGPGEQYF
TRBJ2-7 | NA | TRBD2 | TRBV5-1 | TGCGCCAGCAGCTTGGGACTAGCGAAGTCCTACGAGCAGTACTTC | CASSLGLAKSYEQYF
TRBJ2-7 | NA | NA | TRBV29-1 | TGCAGCGTTGAAGATGGGAGCCGCAACGAGCAGTACTTC | CSVEDGSRNEQYF
TRBJ2-7 | NA | TRBD2 | TRBV19 | TGTGCCAGTAGTATAGGGACTAGCGGCCCCTACGAGCAGTACTTC | CASSIGTSGPYEQYF
TRBJ1-6 | few | TRBD1 | TRBV7-2 | TGTGCCAGCAGTCCGGCCCAAACACAGGGGGCAAACTATAATTCACCCCTCCACTTT | CASSPAQTQGANYNSPLHF
TRBJ2-7 | NA | NA | TRBV28 | TGTGCCAGCAGTTTAGACAGCTCCTACGAGCAGTACTTC | CASSLDSSYEQYF
TRBJ2-3 | NA | TRBD1 | TRBV12-5 | TGTGCTAGTGGTTTGGCAATTAGGCTTGGGACAGCTTTTAGCACAGATACGCAGTATTTT | CASGLAIRLGTAFSTDTQYF
TRBJ1-4 | NA | TRBD1 | TRBV6-5 | TGTGCCAGCAGCGTCGGGACAGGGGGTAATGAAAAACTGTTTTTT | CASSVGTGGNEKLFF
TRBJ2-3 | once | TRBD2 | TRBV10-3 | TGTGCCATCAGGGCTAGCGGGTGGGGCACAGATACGCAGTATTTT | CAIRASGWGTDTQYF
TRBJ2-5 | few | NA | TRBV7-8 | TGTGCCAGCAGTTTCGGTGCAGGTACAGAGACCCAGTACTTC | CASSFGAGTETQYF